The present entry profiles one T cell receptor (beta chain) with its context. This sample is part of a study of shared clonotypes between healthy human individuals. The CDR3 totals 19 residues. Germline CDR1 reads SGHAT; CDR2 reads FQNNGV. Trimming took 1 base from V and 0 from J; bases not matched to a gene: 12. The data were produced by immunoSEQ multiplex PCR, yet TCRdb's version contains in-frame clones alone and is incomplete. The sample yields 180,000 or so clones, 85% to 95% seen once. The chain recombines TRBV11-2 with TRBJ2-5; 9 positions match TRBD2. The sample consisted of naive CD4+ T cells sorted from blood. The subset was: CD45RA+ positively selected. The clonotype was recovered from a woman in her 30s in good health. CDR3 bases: TGTGCCAGCAGCTTAGTGGGGGCTAGCGGGATCCCGTACCAAGAGACCCAGTACTTC. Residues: CASSLVGASGIPYQETQYF.